The rows below give T cell receptor beta chains drawn from one sample of a study of early T cells in non-severe SARS-CoV-2 infection. Each CDR3 protein is one row after TCRdb ran MiXCR on the 5' RACE reads. This sample yields around 78,000 distinct CDR3 sequences, of which more than 13% are seen a single time; roughly 3.1% belongs to the top ten. Sequencing was carried out using whole blood. The receptor set was obtained from an adult who was a healthcare worker with PCR-confirmed SARS-CoV-2 infection or an uninfected control (not recorded which). The CDR3 runs from the conserved cysteine through the conserved F or W. Each record gives: CDR3 protein, J gene, V gene.

cdr3_aa: CASSPNIRDRGRGTEAFF; j_call: TRBJ1-1; v_call: TRBV18
cdr3_aa: CSVERGAGELFF; j_call: TRBJ2-2; v_call: TRBV29-1
cdr3_aa: CASSQTHPRADTQYF; j_call: TRBJ2-3; v_call: TRBV4-1
cdr3_aa: CAISESSGVLSYEQYF; j_call: TRBJ2-7; v_call: TRBV10-3
cdr3_aa: CASSFLGQGRTIYEQYF; j_call: TRBJ2-7; v_call: TRBV11-2
cdr3_aa: CASSQSRGLAGNNEQFF; j_call: TRBJ2-1; v_call: TRBV12-3/TRBV12-4
cdr3_aa: CASSSSMSRGTQYF; j_call: TRBJ2-5; v_call: TRBV13
cdr3_aa: CASSADRINQPQHF; j_call: TRBJ1-5; v_call: TRBV19
cdr3_aa: CASSIDSTGYSNQPQHF; j_call: TRBJ1-5; v_call: TRBV19
cdr3_aa: CASSQAGSDNEQFF; j_call: TRBJ2-1; v_call: TRBV3-1
cdr3_aa: CASRMGTANTEAFF; j_call: TRBJ1-1; v_call: TRBV5-4